Sequencing of this TCR beta chain was carried out in a study of tumor-infiltrating lymphocytes in localized non-small cell lung cancer. Study as a whole: The cohort mixed smokers and never-smokers, several histologies, and some post-neoadjuvant-chemotherapy samples. From each patient, both tumor and uninvolved lung, non-adjacent to tumor, were sampled. Study results and caveats: Only some patients had TCR sequencing, depending on available tissue. Recurrence-free survival showed no association with tumor T-cell fraction.

The CDR3 is 14 residues long. Per germline, CDR1 SGHRS and CDR2 YFSETQ. V lost 2 bases, J lost 6 bases, and 13 bases lay in between. To note about this clone: Its antigen is unknown.

TCRdb's copy holds only in-frame clones and misses some; the assay was immunoSEQ multiplex PCR. The repertoire holds about 16,000 clones, with roughly 79% as singletons. This receptor was taken from a human donor with non-small cell lung cancer. V and J are TRBV5-1 and TRBJ2-3; D perhaps matches TRBD2 (5 bases). Material for sequencing was lung tumor tissue. CDR3 loop: CASSFGESGDTQYF. CDR3 in DNA: TGCGCCAGCAGCTTCGGGGAGTCGGGGGATACGCAGTATTTT.